The rows below give T cell receptor beta chains drawn from one sample of a study of blood T cell repertoires in COVID-19. Generated by immunoSEQ multiplex PCR, the TCRdb table keeps only in-frame clones and is missing some. The sample has 200,000 to 250,000 clones; roughly 87% are singletons. The sample was PBMCs or T cells enriched from blood (not recorded which). The receptors shown here come from a man younger than 45 who had recovered from COVID-19. Both conserved end residues are part of each CDR3. A D gene is named only where the DNA matches it firmly. Clone size is stated in some rows and not others, as once, few, many or a class when expanded.

j_gene: TRBJ1-2
d_gene: NA
abundance: NA
v_gene: TRBV7-6
CDR3nt: TGTGCCAGCAGCTTAGCGGGGGGGGCGATTGGCTACACCTTC
CDR3aa: CASSLAGGAIGYTF

j_gene: TRBJ1-2
d_gene: TRBD1
abundance: NA
v_gene: TRBV28
CDR3nt: TGTGCCAGCCGAACAGGGGGAACTGGTGGCTACACCTTC
CDR3aa: CASRTGGTGGYTF

j_gene: TRBJ1-2
d_gene: NA
abundance: NA
v_gene: TRBV28
CDR3nt: TGTGCCAGCAGTCAAGCCCCGCGGGTGGCCTATGGCTACACCTTC
CDR3aa: CASSQAPRVAYGYTF

j_gene: TRBJ2-5
d_gene: TRBD1
abundance: NA
v_gene: TRBV18
CDR3nt: TGTGCCAGCTCACCTCCGGGACAGGGTCGCAGCCAAGAGACCCAGTACTTC
CDR3aa: CASSPPGQGRSQETQYF

j_gene: TRBJ1-5
d_gene: NA
abundance: NA
v_gene: TRBV7-6
CDR3nt: TGTGCCAGCAGCCCGTACCGGACAGTGAACCAGCCCCAGCATTTT
CDR3aa: CASSPYRTVNQPQHF

j_gene: TRBJ2-1
d_gene: TRBD2
abundance: NA
v_gene: TRBV6-5
CDR3nt: TGTGCCAGCAGCACTGTAGCGGGGGGGCGGAATGAGCAGTTCTTC
CDR3aa: CASSTVAGGRNEQFF

j_gene: TRBJ1-4
d_gene: NA
abundance: few
v_gene: TRBV4-1
CDR3nt: TGCGCCAGCAGCTATACATTGGCAGGAAATAATGAAAAACTGTTTTTT
CDR3aa: CASSYTLAGNNEKLFF

j_gene: TRBJ1-1
d_gene: NA
abundance: NA
v_gene: TRBV9
CDR3nt: TGTGCCAGCAGCGTAGGGCCCGCAGAAGCTTTCTTT
CDR3aa: CASSVGPAEAFF

j_gene: TRBJ2-1
d_gene: NA
abundance: NA
v_gene: TRBV9
CDR3nt: TGTGCCAGCAGCGTAGCTCGGCAGGGCGGCTACAATGAGCAGTTCTTC
CDR3aa: CASSVARQGGYNEQFF

j_gene: TRBJ2-7
d_gene: NA
abundance: few
v_gene: TRBV11-2
CDR3nt: TGTGCCAGCAGGCCCGTGGGAGGGGGCTACGAGCAGTACTTC
CDR3aa: CASRPVGGGYEQYF

j_gene: TRBJ1-1
d_gene: TRBD1
abundance: NA
v_gene: TRBV7-2
CDR3nt: TGTGCCAGCAGGCGGGACAGGGGGTACACTGAAGCTTTCTTT
CDR3aa: CASRRDRGYTEAFF

j_gene: TRBJ2-1
d_gene: NA
abundance: NA
v_gene: TRBV12-3/TRBV12-4
CDR3nt: TGTGCCAGCAGTTTCAGGGATGAGCAGTTCTTC
CDR3aa: CASSFRDEQFF

j_gene: TRBJ1-1
d_gene: TRBD1
abundance: NA
v_gene: TRBV11-2
CDR3nt: TGTGCCAGCAGCTCGGGACAGCAAAGGGAAGCTTTCTTT
CDR3aa: CASSSGQQREAFF

j_gene: TRBJ2-7
d_gene: TRBD2
abundance: once
v_gene: TRBV19
CDR3nt: TGTGCCAGTAGTGCCCAGGCCGGGACTAGACCCTTGGAGCAGTACTTC
CDR3aa: CASSAQAGTRPLEQYF

j_gene: TRBJ2-7
d_gene: TRBD1
abundance: NA
v_gene: TRBV28
CDR3nt: TGTGCCAGCAGCCTGGGACAGGGGGGGACGTACCGCCCCTACGAGCAGTACTTC
CDR3aa: CASSLGQGGTYRPYEQYF

j_gene: TRBJ1-5
d_gene: NA
abundance: few
v_gene: TRBV11-2
CDR3nt: TGTGCCAGCAGCTTAGGTTGTTGGGAGGGTCAGCCCCAGCATTTT
CDR3aa: CASSLGCWEGQPQHF

j_gene: TRBJ1-1
d_gene: NA
abundance: NA
v_gene: TRBV19
CDR3nt: TGTGCCAGTAGTATTAGCCTGCTGAACACTGAAGCTTTCTTT
CDR3aa: CASSISLLNTEAFF

j_gene: TRBJ1-4
d_gene: TRBD1
abundance: NA
v_gene: TRBV6-5
CDR3nt: TGTGCCAGCAGTTACTTGACAGGGGAAAATGAAAAACTGTTTTTT
CDR3aa: CASSYLTGENEKLFF

j_gene: TRBJ1-1
d_gene: TRBD1
abundance: NA
v_gene: TRBV5-5
CDR3nt: TGTGCCAGCGGCTGGGGACAGGGGGCGGGGAACACTGAAGCTTTCTTT
CDR3aa: CASGWGQGAGNTEAFF

j_gene: TRBJ1-6
d_gene: NA
abundance: once
v_gene: TRBV18
CDR3nt: TGTGCCAGCTCACCCCGACAGGATAATTCACCCCTCCACTTT
CDR3aa: CASSPRQDNSPLHF

j_gene: TRBJ2-7
d_gene: TRBD2
abundance: NA
v_gene: TRBV3-1/TRBV3-2
CDR3nt: TGTGCCAGCAGCCAAGGGGATAGCGGGAGGACGGGGGAGCAGTACTTC
CDR3aa: CASSQGDSGRTGEQYF

j_gene: TRBJ2-2
d_gene: TRBD2
abundance: NA
v_gene: TRBV27
CDR3nt: TGTGCCAGCAGTTTAGTAGGGACTATGAACACCGGGGAGCTGTTTTTT
CDR3aa: CASSLVGTMNTGELFF

j_gene: TRBJ2-7
d_gene: TRBD1
abundance: NA
v_gene: TRBV29-1
CDR3nt: TGCAGCGTTGAATCCGGACAGGCTCCCTACGAGCAGTACTTC
CDR3aa: CSVESGQAPYEQYF

j_gene: TRBJ1-1
d_gene: NA
abundance: NA
v_gene: TRBV5-1
CDR3nt: TGCGCCAGCAGCAGGACAGCTCCGAACACTGAAGCTTTCTTT
CDR3aa: CASSRTAPNTEAFF

j_gene: TRBJ2-6
d_gene: NA
abundance: NA
v_gene: TRBV27
CDR3nt: TGTGCCAGCAAATCCGGTAGTACTGGGGCCAACGTCCTGACTTTC
CDR3aa: CASKSGSTGANVLTF

j_gene: TRBJ2-7
d_gene: NA
abundance: once
v_gene: TRBV7-3
CDR3nt: TGTGCCAGCAGCTTAGGGTCGGCAGGGGTCTACGAGCAGTACTTC
CDR3aa: CASSLGSAGVYEQYF

j_gene: TRBJ1-4
d_gene: NA
abundance: NA
v_gene: TRBV13
CDR3nt: TGTGCCAGCAGCTTCGGACAGAACGAAAAACTGTTTTTT
CDR3aa: CASSFGQNEKLFF

j_gene: TRBJ2-7
d_gene: TRBD1
abundance: NA
v_gene: TRBV7-9
CDR3nt: TGTGCCAGCAGCTCCTCCGGGACAGACTCCTACGAGCAGTACTTC
CDR3aa: CASSSSGTDSYEQYF

j_gene: TRBJ1-6
d_gene: NA
abundance: NA
v_gene: TRBV27
CDR3nt: TGTGCCAGCAGCCCTCTAGGTTCACCCCTCCACTTT
CDR3aa: CASSPLGSPLHF

j_gene: TRBJ1-6
d_gene: TRBD1
abundance: once
v_gene: TRBV7-8
CDR3nt: TGTGCCAGCAGCCCCGGACAGGGTTGGTCACCCCTCCACTTT
CDR3aa: CASSPGQGWSPLHF

j_gene: TRBJ2-1
d_gene: TRBD2
abundance: NA
v_gene: TRBV27
CDR3nt: TGTGCCAGCAGTTTATGGCTAGCGGGAAACGGTGAGCAGTTCTTC
CDR3aa: CASSLWLAGNGEQFF

j_gene: TRBJ2-2
d_gene: NA
abundance: NA
v_gene: TRBV29-1
CDR3nt: TGCAGCGTTGAAGAGCGGCACCCCGGGGAGCTGTTTTTT
CDR3aa: CSVEERHPGELFF

j_gene: TRBJ2-5
d_gene: NA
abundance: NA
v_gene: TRBV7-9
CDR3nt: TGTGCCAGCAGCCCCGCGGGCGAAGAGACCCAGTACTTC
CDR3aa: CASSPAGEETQYF

j_gene: TRBJ2-1
d_gene: NA
abundance: NA
v_gene: TRBV9
CDR3nt: TGTGCCAGCAGCGTGAGCCCCCCCGCTGGGCATGAGCAGTTCTTC
CDR3aa: CASSVSPPAGHEQFF

j_gene: TRBJ2-1
d_gene: TRBD2
abundance: NA
v_gene: TRBV4-2
CDR3nt: TGTGCCAGCAGCCAAGAGAAGCGAGCGGGGGGTGTAAATGAGCAGTTCTTC
CDR3aa: CASSQEKRAGGVNEQFF

j_gene: TRBJ1-1
d_gene: NA
abundance: NA
v_gene: TRBV7-2
CDR3nt: TGTGCCAGCAGCTTAGCGCGGTACACTGAAGCTTTCTTT
CDR3aa: CASSLARYTEAFF

j_gene: TRBJ1-2
d_gene: NA
abundance: NA
v_gene: TRBV7-2
CDR3nt: TGTGCCAGCAGCTCAGCCGGGGGTGATGGCTACACCTTC
CDR3aa: CASSSAGGDGYTF

j_gene: TRBJ2-2
d_gene: NA
abundance: NA
v_gene: TRBV11-2
CDR3nt: TGTGCCAGCAGCTTAGTGCAGGCCCCCGGGGAGCTGTTTTTT
CDR3aa: CASSLVQAPGELFF

j_gene: TRBJ2-4
d_gene: TRBD1
abundance: NA
v_gene: TRBV2
CDR3nt: TGTGCCAGCTCTCTGGACAGGGCGGTTGACTTC
CDR3aa: CASSLDRAVDF

j_gene: TRBJ2-5
d_gene: TRBD2
abundance: once
v_gene: TRBV3-1/TRBV3-2
CDR3nt: TGTGCCAGCAGCCAAGGGAGCGGGGTAGGGGAGACCCAGTACTTC
CDR3aa: CASSQGSGVGETQYF

j_gene: TRBJ2-1
d_gene: TRBD2
abundance: NA
v_gene: TRBV7-8
CDR3nt: TGTGCCAGCAGCTTAGCGCGGCTAGCGGGAATCTATGAGCAGTTCTTC
CDR3aa: CASSLARLAGIYEQFF

j_gene: TRBJ2-2
d_gene: TRBD1
abundance: NA
v_gene: TRBV2
CDR3nt: TGTGCCAGCGGACAGGTAGAGGGCGGGGAGCTGTTTTTT
CDR3aa: CASGQVEGGELFF